These 13 T cell receptor beta chains share one sample of origin, sequenced in a study of blood T cell repertoires in COVID-19. The table came from immunoSEQ multiplex PCR; TCRdb's copy has only in-frame clones and leaves some out. The sample holds around 250,000 clones, over 75% seen once. Sequencing was carried out using peripheral blood. These receptors all stem from a man in his thirties or forties who had recovered from COVID-19.

The chain combines TRBV6-5 with TRBJ2-5, with unresolved D. The germline CDR1 and CDR2 sequences are MNHEY and SVGAGI. V gave up 11 bases and J gave up 4 bases, with 11 bases separating them. The CDR3 runs 11 residues. The DNA for the CDR3 is TGTGCCGCAGGAAGGATAGAGACCCAGTACTTC. Protein: CAAGRIETQYF.

CDR3 nucleotide sequence: TGCGCCAGCAGCCGCTCTGACAGGGAGGCTGGAAACACCATATATTTT. Its protein is CASSRSDREAGNTIYF. The rearrangement links TRBV4-1 to TRBJ1-3, with 7 nucleotides matching TRBD1. Germline lookup yields CDR1 MGHRA and CDR2 YSYEKL. V trimming: 4 bases; J trimming: 2 bases; junction bases outside the gene matches: 8. This CDR3 comprises 16 residues.

Remarks on this clone: The identical CDR3 is also encoded by other nucleotide sequences in the sample. V and J are TRBV4-1 and TRBJ1-1; D unresolved. The CDR3 runs to 15 residues. With 0 bases removed from V and 4 bases from J, the gap between germline ends came to 12 bases. CDR1 MGHRA and CDR2 YSYEKL come from the germline V gene. CDR3 protein: CASSQEAALGTEAFF. In DNA form, the CDR3 reads TGCGCCAGCAGCCAAGAAGCGGCCCTGGGCACTGAAGCTTTCTTT.

V is TRBV6-5 and J is TRBJ2-7; a weak D match, TRBD2 (6 bases). This CDR3 is 14 amino acids long. CDR1 is MNHEY and CDR2 is SVGAGI in the germline V gene. V lost 5 bases to trimming and J lost 3 bases, with 14 bases between them. As DNA, the CDR3 is TGTGCCAGCAGTCGGGGGTCGTCCCGCTACGAGCAGTACGTC. It codes for CASSRGSSRYEQYV.

The chain couples TRBV18 to TRBJ1-6, with a weak D call TRBD1 (5 bases). The ends were cut back, 6 bases at V and 1 base at J, with 16 bases in the middle. The CDR3 length is 17 residues. The germline CDR1 and CDR2 sequences are KGHSH and LQKENI. In DNA, the CDR3 is TGTGCCAGCTCTCTCAATGGGCCAGGGTCCTATAATTCACCCCTCCACTTT. Protein sequence: CASSLNGPGSYNSPLHF.

The rearrangement joins TRBV9 to TRBJ1-1; a possible D gene is TRBD1 (6 bases). Germline V gene lookup returns CDR1 SGDLS and CDR2 YYNGEE. Trimming cost V 2 bases and J 4 bases, with 15 bases left between them. The CDR3 extends over 15 amino acids. As DNA, the CDR3 is TGTGCCAGCAGCGTGGACCTAGACAGGCCCACTGAAGCTTTCTTT. Encoded protein: CASSVDLDRPTEAFF.

The chain carries TRBV3-1 (or the pseudogene TRBV3-2) and TRBJ2-5; perhaps TRBD2 as D (5 bases). CDR3 size: 14 residues. Between the trimmed V and J ends, which lost 8 bases and 0 bases, there was a span of 13 bases. Germline V gene data show CDR1 as LGHDT and CDR2 as YNNKEL (reference sequence). CDR3 sequence reads: CASRGLTYQETQYF. CDR3 nucleotides: TGTGCCAGCCGGGGATTAACGTACCAAGAGACCCAGTACTTC.

The chain is built from TRBV2 and TRBJ1-5, with 8 bases lining up with TRBD1. The CDR3 extends over 15 amino acids. V lost 6 bases to trimming and J lost 4 bases; unmatched junction nucleotides: 8. Germline V gene sequence: CDR1 SNHLY, CDR2 FYNNEI. The CDR3 sequence: CASRGDRGRNQPQHF. For the CDR3, the DNA is TGTGCCAGCAGGGGCGACAGGGGTCGAAATCAGCCCCAGCATTTT.

This chain links TRBV5-5 with TRBJ1-2; 11 nucleotides line up with TRBD1. The V and J ends lost 3 bases and 0 bases, in that order; junction bases with no gene match: 1. The CDR3 is 15 residues long. In germline, CDR1 is SGHKS, CDR2 YYEKEE (reference sequence). CDR3 protein: CASSWGQGANYGYTF. Written as DNA, the CDR3 is TGTGCCAGCAGCTGGGGACAGGGGGCTAACTATGGCTACACCTTC.

This chain joins TRBV6-5 and TRBJ2-7, with D possibly being TRBD1 (6 bases). The CDR3 contains 12 residues. Per germline, CDR1 MNHEY and CDR2 SVGAGI. The germline V and J ends were trimmed by 5 bases and 6 bases, with 11 bases remaining between them. The CDR3 DNA reads TGTGCCAGCAGTACGGACAGATTCGAGCAGTACTTC. Translation: CASSTDRFEQYF.

This CDR3 is CASRETVAEAFF. The DNA for the CDR3 is TGTGCCAGCAGAGAGACAGTCGCTGAAGCTTTCTTT. The chain has TRBV2 and TRBJ1-1; D may be TRBD1 (5 bases). CDR3 length: 12 residues. CDR1 and CDR2 (germline): SNHLY, FYNNEI. V was clipped by 6 bases and J by 6 bases, with 11 bases between them.

This rearrangement joins TRBV6-6 to TRBJ1-2; 7 bases line up with TRBD1. V lost 5 bases, J lost 8 bases, and 11 bases stayed unmatched. CDR1 MNHNY and CDR2 SVGAGI come from the germline V gene (reference sequence). The CDR3 sequence is 14 residues long. Here the CDR3 DNA reads TGTGCCAGCAGTCTAGACAGGGTATCTGGGGGCTACACCTTC. Protein: CASSLDRVSGGYTF.

The count of this clone is one. In DNA, the CDR3 is TGTGCCAGCTCAACCCGACAGGGAGACGTTGGCACAGATACGCAGTATTTT. Its translation is CASSTRQGDVGTDTQYF. The V and J genes are TRBV18 and TRBJ2-3; the match to TRBD1 covers 7 bases. The J segment lost 1 base and the V segment lost 5 bases, leaving 12 bases of the junction unmatched. The germline V gene encodes CDR1 KGHSH and CDR2 LQKENI. There are 17 residues in the CDR3.